The clone carrying this T cell receptor beta chain is a singleton in its sample. The data were obtained in a study of control samples from healthy donors and cancer patients. Method: immunoSEQ multiplex PCR; TCRdb's copy keeps in-frame clones and lacks some. The table lists 150,000 to 200,000 clones, over 85% of them singletons. The ends were cut back, 0 bases at V and 4 bases at J, with 7 bases in the middle. The germline gives CDR1 SGHRS, CDR2 YFSETQ. This CDR3 spans 13 amino acids. The receptor's source is a man younger than 40 in good health. Sequencing was carried out using blood. This chain uses TRBV5-1 with TRBJ1-2, with D unclear. CDR3 nucleotide sequence: TGCGCCAGCAGCTTGGCTGGAGGCTATGGCTACACCTTC. Translation gives CASSLAGGYGYTF. The whole variable domain, filled in from reference TRBV5-1 and TRBJ1-2, reads KAGVTQTPRYLIKTRGQQVTLSCSPISGHRSVSWYQQTPGQGLQFLFEYFSETQRNKGNFPGRFSGRQFSNSRSEMNVSTLELGDSALYLCASSLAGGYGYTFGSGTRLTVV.